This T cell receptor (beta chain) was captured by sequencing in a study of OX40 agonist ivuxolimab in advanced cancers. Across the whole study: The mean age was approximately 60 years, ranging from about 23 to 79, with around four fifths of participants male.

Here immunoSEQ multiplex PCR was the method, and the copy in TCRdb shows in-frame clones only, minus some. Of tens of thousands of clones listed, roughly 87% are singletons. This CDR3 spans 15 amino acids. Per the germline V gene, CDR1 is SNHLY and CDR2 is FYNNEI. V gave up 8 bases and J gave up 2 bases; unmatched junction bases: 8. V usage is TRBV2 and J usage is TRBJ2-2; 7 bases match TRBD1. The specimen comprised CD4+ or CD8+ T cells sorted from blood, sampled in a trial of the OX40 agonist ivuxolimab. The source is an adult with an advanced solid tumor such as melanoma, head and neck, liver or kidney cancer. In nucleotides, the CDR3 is TGTGCCAGCCGACCAGGGACAGTAAACACCGGGGAGCTGTTTTTT. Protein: CASRPGTVNTGELFF. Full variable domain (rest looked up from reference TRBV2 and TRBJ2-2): EPEVTQTPSHQVTQMGQEVILRCVPISNHLYFYWYRQILGQKVEFLVSFYNNEISEKSEIFDDQFSVERPDGSNFTLKIRSTKLEDSAMYFCASRPGTVNTGELFFGEGSRLTVL.